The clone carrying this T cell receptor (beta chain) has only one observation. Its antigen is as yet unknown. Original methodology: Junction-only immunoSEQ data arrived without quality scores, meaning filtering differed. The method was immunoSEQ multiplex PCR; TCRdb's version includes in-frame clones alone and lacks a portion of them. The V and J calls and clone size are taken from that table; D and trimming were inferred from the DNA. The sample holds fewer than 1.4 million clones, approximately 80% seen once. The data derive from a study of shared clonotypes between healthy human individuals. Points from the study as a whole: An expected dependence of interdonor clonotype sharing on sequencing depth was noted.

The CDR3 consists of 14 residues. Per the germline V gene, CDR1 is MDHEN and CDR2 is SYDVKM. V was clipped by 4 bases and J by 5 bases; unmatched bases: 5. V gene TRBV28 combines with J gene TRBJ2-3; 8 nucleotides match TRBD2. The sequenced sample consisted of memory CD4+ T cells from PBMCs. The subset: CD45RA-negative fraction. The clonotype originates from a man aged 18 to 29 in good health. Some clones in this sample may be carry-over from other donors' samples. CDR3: CASSWTSREDTQYF. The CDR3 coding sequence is TGTGCCAGCAGTTGGACTAGCCGCGAAGATACGCAGTATTTT. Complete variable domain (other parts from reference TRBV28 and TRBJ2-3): DVKVTQSSRYLVKRTGEKVFLECVQDMDHENMFWYRQDPGLGLRLIYFSYDVKMKEKGDIPEGYSVSREKKERFSLILESASTNQTSMYLCASSWTSREDTQYFGPGTRLTVL.